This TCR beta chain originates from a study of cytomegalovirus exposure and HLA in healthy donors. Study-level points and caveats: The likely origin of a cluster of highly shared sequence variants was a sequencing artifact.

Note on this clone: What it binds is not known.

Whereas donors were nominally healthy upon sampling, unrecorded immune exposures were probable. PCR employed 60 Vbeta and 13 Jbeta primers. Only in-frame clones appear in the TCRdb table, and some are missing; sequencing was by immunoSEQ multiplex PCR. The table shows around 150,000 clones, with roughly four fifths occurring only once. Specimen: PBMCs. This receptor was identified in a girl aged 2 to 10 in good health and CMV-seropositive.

In DNA, the CDR3 is TGTGCCAGCAGCATCCGGACAGGGGGTACCGGGGAGCTGTTTTTT. The encoded protein is CASSIRTGGTGELFF. The V gene is TRBV7-9, the J gene TRBJ2-2; 10 bases are shared with TRBD1. CDR1 SEHNR and CDR2 FQNEAQ come from the germline V gene (reference sequence). CDR3 size: 15 residues. With V trimmed by 5 bases and J by 5 bases, 5 bases remained unmatched.